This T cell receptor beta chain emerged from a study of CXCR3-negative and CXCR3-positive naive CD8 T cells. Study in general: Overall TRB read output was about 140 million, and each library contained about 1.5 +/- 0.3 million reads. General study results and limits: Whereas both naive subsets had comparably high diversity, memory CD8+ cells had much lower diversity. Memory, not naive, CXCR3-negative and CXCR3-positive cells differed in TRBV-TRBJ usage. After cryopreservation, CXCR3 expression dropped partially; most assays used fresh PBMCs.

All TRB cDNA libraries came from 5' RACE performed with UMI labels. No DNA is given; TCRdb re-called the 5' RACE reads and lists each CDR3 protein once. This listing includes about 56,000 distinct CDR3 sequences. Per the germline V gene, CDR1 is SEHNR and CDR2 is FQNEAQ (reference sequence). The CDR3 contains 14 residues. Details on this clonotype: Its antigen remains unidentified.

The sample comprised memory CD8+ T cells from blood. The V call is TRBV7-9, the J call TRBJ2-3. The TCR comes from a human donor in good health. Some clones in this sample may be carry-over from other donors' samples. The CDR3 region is CASSHQDSTDTQYF.